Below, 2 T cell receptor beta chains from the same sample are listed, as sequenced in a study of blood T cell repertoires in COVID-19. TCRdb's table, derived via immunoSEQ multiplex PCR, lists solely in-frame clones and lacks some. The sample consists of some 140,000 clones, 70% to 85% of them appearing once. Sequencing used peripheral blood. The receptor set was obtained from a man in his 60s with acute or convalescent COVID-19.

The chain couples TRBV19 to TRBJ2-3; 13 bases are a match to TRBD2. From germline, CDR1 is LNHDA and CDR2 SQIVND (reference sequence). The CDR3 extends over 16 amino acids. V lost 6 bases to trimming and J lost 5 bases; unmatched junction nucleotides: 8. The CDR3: CASSAGLAGMVDTQYF. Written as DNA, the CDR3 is TGTGCCAGTAGCGCGGGACTAGCGGGAATGGTAGATACGCAGTATTTT.

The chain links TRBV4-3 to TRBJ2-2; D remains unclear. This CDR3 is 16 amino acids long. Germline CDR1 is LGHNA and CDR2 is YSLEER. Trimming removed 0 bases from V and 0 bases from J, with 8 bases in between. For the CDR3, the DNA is TGCGCCAGCAGCCAAGAGGGTAGCCCGAACACCGGGGAGCTGTTTTTT. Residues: CASSQEGSPNTGELFF.